The 10 T cell receptor beta chains in this list originate from one sample, sequenced in a study of T cells in Graves' hyperthyroidism and ophthalmopathy. From RNA transcripts, TCR beta CDR3 regions were amplified. A set of HTBI primers served as the primers for a first-round RT-PCR of the TCR CDR3. TCRdb itself ran the multiplex PCR reads through MiXCR, one entry per CDR3 protein. The profile shows about 560,000 distinct CDR3 sequences, more than 45% of them singletons. Sequenced: peripheral blood or thyroid tissue (not recorded which). These receptors were taken from a woman aged 18 to 35 with Graves' hyperthyroidism.

This clonotype was observed many times. V gene TRBV5-6 combines with J gene TRBJ2-5, with D possibly TRBD2 on 5 matching bases. CDR1 SGHDT and CDR2 YYEEEE come from the germline V gene. The CDR3 has 14 amino acids. V lost 2 bases, J lost 2 bases, and 10 bases lay in between. The CDR3 DNA reads TGTGCCAGCAGCTTAGTCAGCGGTCAAGAGACCCAGTACTTC. Amino acid sequence: CASSLVSGQETQYF.

This clonotype occurred many times. The V call is TRBV12-3 or TRBV12-4, the J call TRBJ1-5, with unresolved D. CDR3 size: 14 residues. Trimming took 8 bases from V and 5 from J, leaving 16 bases between them. The CDR3 here is CASQVGRGHQPQHF. DNA of the CDR3: TGTGCCAGCCAGGTCGGCAGAGGGCATCAGCCCCAGCATTTT.

In its sample, this clonotype was seen many times. V and J are TRBV10-3 and TRBJ1-6; D possibly corresponds to TRBD1 (6 bases). CDR1 and CDR2 from the germline V gene are ENHRY and SYGVKD. The CDR3 runs to 12 residues. V shed 5 bases and J shed 11 bases, with 10 bases lying between them. CDR3 sequence: CAISPGDPPLHF. The DNA for the CDR3 is TGTGCCATCAGTCCAGGGGATCCACCCCTCCACTTT.

This chain joins TRBV12-3 or TRBV12-4 and TRBJ1-1, with D uncertain. The length of the CDR3 is 14 residues. With 3 bases removed from V and 1 base from J, the gap between germline ends came to 9 bases. CDR3 sequence: CASSFLGSNTEAFF. CDR3 DNA sequence: TGTGCCAGCAGTTTCCTCGGCTCGAACACTGAAGCTTTCTTT.

This sequence joins TRBV25-1 and TRBJ2-7; TRBD1 matches 10 bases. Trimming cost V 3 bases and J 4 bases; bases outside gene matches: 15. The germline gives CDR1 MGHDK, CDR2 SYGVNS. This CDR3 is built from 18 residues. The CDR3, as DNA: TGTGCCAGCAGTGACCCTGGGCGGGACAGGGGAGTTAGTTACGAGCAGTACTTC. Translated, it gives CASSDPGRDRGVSYEQYF.

Comment on this clonotype: This may be a read error, as it is one base from a much larger clone. The chain joins TRBV7-2 to TRBJ1-1; 7 bases line up with TRBD1. CDR3 length equals 12 residues. CDR1 is SGHTA, CDR2 FQGNSA, per germline. V dropped 8 bases and J dropped 6; count of bases not matched to a gene: 6. CDR3 loop: CASGGQEPEAFF. The CDR3 DNA reads TGTGCCAGCGGCGGACAGGAGCCTGAAGCTTTCTTT.

This clonotype was detected only a few times. This sequence joins TRBV7-6 and TRBJ2-5; D remains ambiguous. Germline loops: CDR1 SGHVS, CDR2 FNYEAQ. The CDR3 is made up of 17 amino acids. The V gene lost 5 bases and the J gene lost 4 bases, with 23 bases spanning the gap. The CDR3 sequence: CASSRFVSIGLGETQYF. CDR3 sequence (DNA): TGTGCCAGCAGCCGATTTGTATCAATCGGGTTAGGAGAGACCCAGTACTTC.

The chain recombines TRBV4-1 with TRBJ1-6; D perhaps matches TRBD1 (5 bases). The CDR3 runs to 14 residues. The V end lost 0 bases, the J end lost 6 bases, and 6 bases lay between the germline ends. Germline V CDR1 and CDR2: MGHRA, YSYEKL. The CDR3 region is CASSQEGTNSPLHF. The DNA of the CDR3 is TGCGCCAGCAGCCAAGAGGGGACTAATTCACCCCTCCACTTT.

A remark on this clonotype: With a much larger clone just one base away, this may be a read error. V and J are TRBV15 and TRBJ2-5, with no clear D. This CDR3 is built from 15 residues. The germline CDR1 and CDR2 sequences are LNHNV and YYDKDF (reference sequence). CDR3 nucleotides: TGTGCCACCGGCAGAGTGATGGGAACTCAAGAGACCCAGTACTTC. Translating gives CATGRVMGTQETQYF.

This clonotype has ten or more counts. J is TRBJ2-7 and V is TRBV29-1, with a possible D match to TRBD2 (6 bases). Trimming stripped 4 bases from V and 5 bases from J, with 12 bases between. CDR3 length: 12 residues. The V gene's germline CDR1 is SQVTM and CDR2 ANQGSEA. The CDR3 is CSVGDWGHEQYF. CDR3 coding DNA: TGCAGCGTTGGGGACTGGGGCCACGAGCAGTACTTC.